The 22 T cell receptor beta chains presented below share a single source sample, sequenced in a study of shared clonotypes between healthy human individuals (TCRdb year 2020). CD8 naive samples were obtained by positive selection for CCR7 among CD45RO-negative cells, yielding a CD45RA+CCR7+ population from which TemRA cells were excluded. The library was generated by the immunoSEQ multiplex PCR assay. TCRdb holds this immuneACCESS table with in-frame rearrangements only. Some clones are missing; in checked studies, unresolved V genes explain under half, and the rest has no known cause. Counted in this sample were hundreds of thousands of clones; 80% to 95% of them appeared once. Together, the top ten hold around 24% of the sample. The sample consisted of naive CD8+ T cells sorted from blood. Sample cell subset or site, as interpreted from the label and publication: CD45RA+CCR7+. These receptors were collected from a man younger than 40 in good health.

On this clone: The junction differs from germline at one of its ends, possibly a read error. The chain employs TRBV7-9 and TRBJ1-1, with D possibly matching TRBD1 (5 bases). The CDR3 consists of 14 residues. Germline-derived CDR1 and CDR2 are SEHNR and FQNEAQ (reference sequence). The CDR3 region has the DNA TGTGCCAGCACCTCTTGGTTGGGGACCGATCTGGCGATCTTT. Amino acids: CASTSWLGTDLAIF.

The chain employs TRBV29-1 and TRBJ2-7, with D possibly matching TRBD1 (5 bases). CDR3 size: 14 residues. V gave up 1 base and J gave up 5 bases, with 15 bases separating them. The germline CDR1 and CDR2 sequences are SQVTM and ANQGSEA. CDR3 in amino acids: CSVEARAPGHEQYF. CDR3 coding DNA: TGCAGCGTTGAAGCCAGGGCTCCGGGCCACGAGCAGTACTTC.

This sequence joins TRBV27 and TRBJ2-7, with TRBD2 matching 11 bases. This CDR3 is 13 amino acids long. In germline, CDR1 is MNHEY, CDR2 SMNVEV (reference sequence). Germline trimming cut 11 bases from V and 4 bases from J; bases unmatched to any gene: 7. The CDR3 spells CASGTSGRYEQYF. CDR3 in DNA: TGTGCCTCCGGCACTAGCGGGAGATACGAGCAGTACTTC.

This chain uses TRBV19 with TRBJ1-1; a weak D match, TRBD1 (5 bases). V lost 7 bases and J lost 0, with 15 bases in between. The germline gives CDR1 LNHDA, CDR2 SQIVND (reference sequence). The CDR3 spans 15 residues. The CDR3 coding sequence is TGTGCCAGTAAAAATAAGGGGAACCTGAACACTGAAGCTTTCTTT. Its protein product is CASKNKGNLNTEAFF.

CDR3 coding DNA: TGTGCCATCAGTGAGCCGACGGCCTACGAGCAGTACTTC. Its protein is CAISEPTAYEQYF. V and J are TRBV10-3 and TRBJ2-7; D is undetermined. CDR3 size: 13 residues. V lost 2 bases and J 2 bases, leaving 7 bases between the germline ends. The germline V gene has CDR1 ENHRY and CDR2 SYGVKD.

With regard to this clone: In the same sample, other DNA sequences code for this CDR3. The chain couples TRBV9 to TRBJ2-7; 9 positions agree with TRBD2. The CDR3 has 14 residues. J lost 2 bases, V lost 0 bases, and 0 bases had no gene match. Germline CDR1 SGDLS, CDR2 YYNGEE. The CDR3 region is CASSVGLAAYEQYF. CDR3 in DNA: TGTGCCAGCAGCGTAGGACTAGCGGCCTACGAGCAGTACTTC.

A single count supports this clone. The chain joins TRBV9 to TRBJ2-5, with 7 bases aligning to TRBD2. Germline V lookup: CDR1 SGDLS, CDR2 YYNGEE. The CDR3 contains 15 residues. V lost 1 base, J lost 2 bases, and 5 bases stayed unmatched. The CDR3: CASSVRGAGQETQYF. The CDR3 DNA follows: TGTGCCAGCAGCGTACGCGGAGCGGGACAAGAGACCCAGTACTTC.

The rearrangement uses TRBV4-1 and TRBJ2-2; D may be TRBD1 or TRBD2 (5 bases each). CDR1 and CDR2 from the germline V gene are MGHRA and YSYEKL. The CDR3 length is 16 residues. V dropped 6 bases and J dropped 3 bases, with 17 bases sitting between them. The CDR3, as DNA: TGCGCCAGCAGACTAAAGGGGCAGGGAGACACCGGGGAGCTGTTTTTT. It translates to CASRLKGQGDTGELFF.

This rearrangement joins TRBV19 to TRBJ2-2; D is possibly TRBD1 (5 bases). The V end was cut by 3 bases, the J end by 8 bases, with 13 bases between. The CDR3 length is 14 residues. Germline V gene lookup returns CDR1 LNHDA and CDR2 SQIVND (reference sequence). CDR3 coding DNA: TGTGCCAGTAGTATCGTCATTAAGGGGGGGGAGCTGTTTTTT. This translates into CASSIVIKGGELFF. The complete variable domain, with remaining parts taken from reference TRBV19 and TRBJ2-2, reads DGGITQSPKYLFRKEGQNVTLSCEQNLNHDAMYWYRQDPGQGLRLIYYSQIVNDFQKGDIAEGYSVSREKKESFPLTVTSAQKNPTAFYLCASSIVIKGGELFFGEGSRLTVL.

J is TRBJ2-7 and V is TRBV5-1; 10 positions agree with TRBD1. Trimming at V came to 4 bases and at J to 3 bases, leaving 7 bases not matched to a gene. This CDR3 has 15 amino acids. CDR1 is SGHRS and CDR2 is YFSETQ in the germline V gene. CDR3 protein: CASSPGQGGGYEQYF. For the CDR3, the DNA is TGCGCCAGCAGCCCAGGACAGGGGGGAGGCTACGAGCAGTACTTC.

The rearrangement uses TRBV6-1 and TRBJ2-7; D might be TRBD2 (6 bases). From germline, CDR1 is MNHNS and CDR2 SASEGT. Trimming shortened V by 0 bases and J by 5 bases, and 20 bases separated the two germline ends. The CDR3 runs 17 residues. The CDR3 DNA reads as TGTGCCAGCAGTGAAGCTTTGTGGGAGGCCCTAGGGGACGAGCAGTACTTC. This gives the protein CASSEALWEALGDEQYF.

The count of this clone is one. One base away lies a much larger clone, so this may be a sequencing read error. The V gene is TRBV6-6, the J gene TRBJ2-1; 15 bases are shared with TRBD2. Trimming took 6 bases from V and 7 from J; bases not matched to a gene: 1. This CDR3 comprises 14 residues. From germline, CDR1 is MNHNY and CDR2 SVGAGI (reference sequence). The CDR3 sequence: CASSGLAGGNEQFF. The CDR3 nucleotides are TGTGCCAGCAGCGGACTAGCGGGAGGGAATGAGCAGTTCTTC.

V usage is TRBV2 and J usage is TRBJ2-1, with no clear D. The germline gives CDR1 SNHLY, CDR2 FYNNEI. The CDR3 is 11 amino acids. The ends were cut back, 7 bases at V and 9 bases at J, with 10 bases in the middle. CDR3 DNA sequence: TGTGCCAGCAATCTAGACGGTGAGCAGTTCTTC. It specifies CASNLDGEQFF. The full variable domain, its missing parts supplied by reference TRBV2 and TRBJ2-1, is EPEVTQTPSHQVTQMGQEVILRCVPISNHLYFYWYRQILGQKVEFLVSFYNNEISEKSEIFDDQFSVERPDGSNFTLKIRSTKLEDSAMYFCASNLDGEQFFGPGTRLTVL.

The chain is built from TRBV15 and TRBJ2-5; D not certain. This CDR3 comprises 13 residues. Germline assignment: CDR1 LNHNV and CDR2 YYDKDF (reference sequence). The V and J ends lost 1 base and 10 bases respectively, with 13 bases between them. This CDR3 is CATSRGTGGDQYF. In DNA, the CDR3 is TGTGCCACCAGCAGAGGGACCGGTGGGGACCAGTACTTC.

The gene calls are TRBV2 and TRBJ2-7; D is undetermined. The CDR3 has 13 residues. Trimming removed 5 bases from V and 0 bases from J, with 8 bases in between. Per the germline V gene, CDR1 is SNHLY and CDR2 is FYNNEI. The CDR3 sequence: CASSNGNSYEQYF. In DNA, the CDR3 is TGTGCCAGCAGTAACGGAAACTCCTACGAGCAGTACTTC.

The chain couples TRBV7-2 to TRBJ2-1; no reliable D call. Trimming stripped 2 bases from V and 5 bases from J, with 13 bases between. The CDR3 is made up of 15 amino acids. The germline V gene has CDR1 SGHTA and CDR2 FQGNSA. CDR3 amino acids: CASSLRVTTHNEQFF. CDR3 sequence (DNA): TGTGCCAGCAGCTTACGTGTCACCACACACAATGAGCAGTTCTTC.

The genes are TRBV15 and TRBJ2-2; no reliable D call. Trimming cost V 3 bases and J 6 bases, with 5 bases left between them. Germline lookup yields CDR1 LNHNV and CDR2 YYDKDF (reference sequence). The CDR3 covers 12 residues. The CDR3 sequence: CATSSGPGELFF. The CDR3, as DNA: TGTGCCACCAGCAGTGGACCCGGGGAGCTGTTTTTT.

This chain connects TRBV11-2 to TRBJ2-5, with 14 nucleotides matching TRBD2. V was clipped by 1 base and J by 5 bases; unmatched bases: 12. The CDR3 has 19 amino acids. CDR1 is SGHAT and CDR2 is FQNNGV in the germline V gene. CDR3 in DNA: TGTGCCAGCAGCTTAGGCCACGGGGGACTAGCGGGAGTTGGGGAGACCCAGTACTTC. It codes for CASSLGHGGLAGVGETQYF.

V and J are TRBV7-6 and TRBJ2-1, with 12 bases identical to TRBD2. Germline V gene lookup returns CDR1 SGHVS and CDR2 FNYEAQ. The CDR3 consists of 16 residues. V gave up 6 bases and J gave up 7 bases; unmatched junction bases: 10. CDR3 nucleotide sequence: TGTGCCAGCAGTCAAACCCTAGCGGGAGGGCCGAATGAGCAGTTCTTC. This gives the protein CASSQTLAGGPNEQFF.

The chain uses TRBV25-1 and TRBJ1-1, with 7 bases aligning to TRBD1. The CDR3 is 13 amino acids. Germline CDR1 reads MGHDK; CDR2 reads SYGVNS. J lost 7 bases, V lost 5 bases, and 7 bases had no gene match. CDR3 protein: CASSPDRVREAFF. In DNA form, the CDR3 reads TGTGCCAGCAGTCCCGACAGGGTCCGTGAAGCTTTCTTT.

The chain carries TRBV5-4 and TRBJ1-5; possible D gene TRBD1, 5 bases. Germline assignment: CDR1 SGHNT and CDR2 YYREEE (reference sequence). Trimming removed 0 bases at V and 5 bases at J, with 15 bases between. The CDR3 is made up of 16 amino acids. The CDR3 sequence is CASSLGRQGFHQPQHF. The CDR3 DNA follows: TGTGCCAGCAGCTTGGGACGGCAGGGATTCCATCAGCCCCAGCATTTT.

V is TRBV6-6 and J is TRBJ1-1, with D possibly matching TRBD1 (5 bases). Trimming shortened V by 8 bases and J by 2 bases, and 12 bases separated the two germline ends. The germline V gene encodes CDR1 MNHNY and CDR2 SVGAGI (reference sequence). This CDR3 is built from 13 residues. This chain's CDR3 is CASVSGGNTEAFF. The CDR3 coding sequence is TGTGCCAGCGTCTCGGGGGGAAACACTGAAGCTTTCTTT.